This T cell receptor beta chain was identified in a study of siplizumab effects on memory and regulatory T cells. The study's findings and limits: Siplizumab produced a significant drop in alloreactive sequences attributable to unstimulated CD4+ memory cells.

Approximately 10^5 TCR templates were measured in each sample. The data were produced by immunoSEQ multiplex PCR, yet TCRdb's version contains in-frame clones alone and is incomplete. Seen here are fewer than 120,000 clones, around nine tenths observed once, and the top ten hold 1% to 1.5%. Comment on this clone: Its antigen remains unidentified.

This receptor was taken from a human donor in good health. The material sequenced was CD4+ T cells sorted from blood.

CDR3 DNA sequence: TGTGCCAGCAGCTTGTCTTTTAGCTCTAGCACAGATACGCAGTATTTT. Translated: CASSLSFSSSTDTQYF. The rearrangement links TRBV5-6 to TRBJ2-3; unclear D gene. The CDR3 totals 16 residues. CDR1 and CDR2 from the germline V gene are SGHDT and YYEEEE. The V end lost 1 base, the J end lost 0 bases, and 12 bases lay between the germline ends.